These 12 T cell receptor beta chains came from one sample sequenced in a study of preoperative IRX-2 immunotherapy in early breast cancer. Only in-frame clones appear in the TCRdb table, and some are missing; sequencing was by immunoSEQ multiplex PCR. Of about 24,000 clones in the sample, approximately 90% were seen once. Documented treatment: preoperative locoregional IRX-2 cytokine immunotherapy. Sequencing was performed on tumor tissue, taken after IRX-2 immunotherapy. Receptors originate from a human donor with breast cancer.

The chain joins TRBV5-8 to TRBJ1-2; 10 bases agree with TRBD1. This CDR3 is built from 15 residues. The V and J ends lost 4 bases and 3 bases, in that order; junction bases with no gene match: 6. CDR1 and CDR2 (germline): SGHTS, YDEGEE. CDR3 nucleotides: TGTGCCAGCAGCCGAGTAGGACAGGGGGACTATGGCTACACCTTC. Amino acid sequence: CASSRVGQGDYGYTF.

The chain combines TRBV2 with TRBJ2-6, with 13 bases matching TRBD2. The CDR3 has 21 residues. The V gene's germline CDR1 is SNHLY and CDR2 FYNNEI. V shed 6 bases and J 4 bases; nucleotides not matched to a gene: 18. In nucleotides, the CDR3 is TGTGCCAGCAGAGGGGGACTAGCGGGGATGGAGGCCTGGAGGGGGGCCAACGTCCTGACTTTC. It yields the protein CASRGGLAGMEAWRGANVLTF.

V and J are TRBV28 and TRBJ2-7, with unresolved D. This CDR3 has 13 residues. V was pared by 4 bases and J by 4 bases, with 11 bases between. Germline CDR1 MDHEN, CDR2 SYDVKM. CDR3 sequence (DNA): TGTGCCAGCAGTTCACCCCGCACATACGAGCAGTACGTC. It yields the protein CASSSPRTYEQYV.

The chain links TRBV2 to TRBJ1-5; maybe TRBD1 (6 bases). V lost 3 bases, J lost 6 bases, and 15 bases lay in between. The CDR3 covers 15 residues. Per germline, CDR1 SNHLY and CDR2 FYNNEI. The CDR3 reads CASSEEDTGTQPQHF. DNA of the CDR3: TGTGCCAGCAGTGAGGAGGATACAGGGACTCAGCCCCAGCATTTT.

The genes are TRBV19 and TRBJ1-1, with unresolved D. Germline V gene data show CDR1 as LNHDA and CDR2 as SQIVND (reference sequence). This CDR3 comprises 14 residues. Trimming removed 3 bases from V and 12 bases from J, with 20 bases in between. The CDR3 DNA reads TGTGCCAGTAGTATGAAGGGATCTGGGAGCGGAACTTTCTTT. Its protein product is CASSMKGSGSGTFF.

V usage is TRBV15 and J usage is TRBJ2-3, with 10 bases that match TRBD1. V was pared by 6 bases and J by 4 bases, with 10 bases of the junction left unmatched. The CDR3 runs 16 residues. Germline CDR1 and CDR2: LNHNV and YYDKDF (reference sequence). The CDR3 nucleotides are TGTGCCACCAGGGAACCCGGGACAGGGGAGGCAGATACGCAGTATTTT. This sequence encodes CATREPGTGEADTQYF.

The chain recombines TRBV6-1 with TRBJ1-5, with a tentative D call TRBD1 (6 bases). V dropped 5 bases and J dropped 0 bases, with 11 bases sitting between them. Germline CDR1 reads MNHNS; CDR2 reads SASEGT. This CDR3 spans 15 amino acids. CDR3: CASSFTGYSNQPQHF. The CDR3 DNA sequence: TGTGCCAGCAGTTTTACAGGGTATAGCAATCAGCCCCAGCATTTT.

CDR3 in DNA: TGTGCCAGCAGCTTTGTAAAGCGGGAGACCCAGTACTTC. It specifies CASSFVKRETQYF. The V and J genes are TRBV11-3 and TRBJ2-5; D may be TRBD2 (5 bases). The CDR3 totals 13 residues. The germline V gene has CDR1 SGHNT and CDR2 YENEEA. The germline V and J ends were trimmed by 3 bases and 5 bases, with 10 bases remaining between them.

The chain couples TRBV5-4 to TRBJ2-3; TRBD2 agrees at 15 bases. This CDR3 spans 18 amino acids. J was trimmed by 2 bases and V by 2 bases; bases with no gene match: 6. Germline values: CDR1 SGHNT, CDR2 YYREEE (reference sequence). The CDR3 DNA reads as TGTGCCAGCAGCTTACGAGGACTAGCGGGGGGGGTCACAGATACGCAGTATTTT. Amino acids: CASSLRGLAGGVTDTQYF.

The rearrangement links TRBV6-1 to TRBJ1-2, with TRBD1 matching over 11 bases. Germline lookup yields CDR1 MNHNS and CDR2 SASEGT. This CDR3 has 14 residues. Losses at the gene ends were 5 bases for V and 8 bases for J; bases not matched to a gene: 7. The DNA of the CDR3 is TGTGCCAGCAGTCCCGGACAGGGGGCGTTAGGCTACACCTTC. It specifies CASSPGQGALGYTF.

The rearrangement uses TRBV6-1 and TRBJ1-6; D remains unclear. Germline V lookup: CDR1 MNHNS, CDR2 SASEGT. V gave up 1 base and J gave up 8 bases, with 9 bases separating them. The CDR3 is made up of 14 amino acids. The CDR3 sequence is CASSEGARDSPLHF. CDR3 bases: TGTGCCAGCAGTGAAGGGGCACGGGATTCACCCCTCCACTTT.

The V gene is TRBV6-5, the J gene TRBJ1-3; D gene uncertain. Trimming shortened V by 5 bases and J by 0 bases, and 5 bases separated the two germline ends. Germline V gives CDR1 MNHEY, CDR2 SVGAGI. This CDR3 region has 13 residues. CDR3 in amino acids: CASSKGSGNTIYF. As DNA, the CDR3 is TGTGCCAGCAGTAAGGGCTCTGGAAACACCATATATTTT.